The next 29 T cell receptor beta chains were all read from a single sample in a study of blood T cell repertoires in COVID-19. Measured with immunoSEQ multiplex PCR; TCRdb has only the in-frame clones, and not every one. This table holds a few hundred thousand clones, roughly 85% found once. Sequences were obtained from PBMCs or T cells enriched from blood (not recorded which). These TCRs come from a woman in her twenties or thirties who had recovered from COVID-19.

The chain joins TRBV4-1 to TRBJ2-6, with 7 nucleotides matching TRBD1. J was trimmed by 1 base and V by 1 base; bases with no gene match: 10. The CDR3 loop spans 19 amino acids. Germline loops: CDR1 MGHRA, CDR2 YSYEKL. The CDR3 loop is CASSQGQGSVRSGANVLTF. In DNA, the CDR3 is TGCGCCAGCAGCCAAGGACAGGGTTCGGTGAGATCTGGGGCCAACGTCCTGACTTTC.

This rearrangement joins TRBV19 to TRBJ2-3, with TRBD2 matching over 7 bases. Germline values: CDR1 LNHDA, CDR2 SQIVND (reference sequence). With V trimmed by 8 bases and J by 3 bases, 8 bases remained unmatched. The CDR3 contains 14 residues. This CDR3 reads CASETGGPTDTQYF. The CDR3 bases are TGTGCCAGTGAAACGGGGGGTCCAACAGATACGCAGTATTTT.

The chain recombines TRBV2 with TRBJ1-2; 7 bases map to TRBD1. CDR1 is SNHLY, CDR2 FYNNEI, per germline. This CDR3 has 14 residues. Trimming took 6 bases from V and 3 from J; bases not matched to a gene: 7. CDR3: CASSRQGRDYGYTF. The CDR3 DNA sequence: TGTGCCAGCAGCAGACAGGGCCGCGACTATGGCTACACCTTC.

This clone was detected once. The chain uses TRBV15 and TRBJ1-1; D ambiguous. The CDR3 is 14 amino acids. The germline CDR1 and CDR2 sequences are LNHNV and YYDKDF (reference sequence). The ends were cut back, 0 bases at V and 5 bases at J, with 10 bases in the middle. Written as DNA, the CDR3 is TGTGCCACCAGCAGAGAGAGCCTGCCTACTGAAGCTTTCTTT. Its protein product is CATSRESLPTEAFF.

The chain employs TRBV5-5 and TRBJ1-2; 8 nucleotides line up with TRBD1. Unmatched junction bases numbered 15, after V lost 3 bases and J lost 2 bases. CDR3 length: 18 residues. Germline V gene sequence: CDR1 SGHKS, CDR2 YYEKEE (reference sequence). CDR3 sequence reads: CASSSLRGQGAQNYGYTF. The CDR3 region has the DNA TGTGCCAGCAGCTCGCTTAGAGGTCAGGGGGCTCAAAACTATGGCTACACCTTC.

The chain carries TRBV3-1 (or the pseudogene TRBV3-2) and TRBJ2-7, with TRBD1 matching over 7 bases. The CDR3 extends over 16 amino acids. Trimming cost V 6 bases and J 5 bases; bases outside gene matches: 16. Germline V lookup: CDR1 LGHDT, CDR2 YNNKEL (reference sequence). In nucleotides, the CDR3 is TGTGCCAGCAGTCAAAACAGCAGGGGGTTGATGCACGAGCAGTACTTC. This codes for CASSQNSRGLMHEQYF.

The chain is built from TRBV28 and TRBJ2-7; D perhaps matches TRBD1 (6 bases). This CDR3 region has 12 residues. Germline V gene lookup returns CDR1 MDHEN and CDR2 SYDVKM. The V gene lost 10 bases and the J gene lost 3 bases, with 13 bases spanning the gap. The DNA of the CDR3 is TGTGCCATCATGGACAGATTCTACGAGCAGTACTTC. It is translated as CAIMDRFYEQYF.

The chain employs TRBV2 and TRBJ1-1; maybe TRBD1 (6 bases). CDR3 length: 10 amino acids. Trimming cost V 7 bases and J 10 bases, with 10 bases left between them. CDR1 is SNHLY and CDR2 is FYNNEI in the germline V gene. The CDR3: CASTGRGAFF. The CDR3, as DNA: TGTGCCAGCACGGGCAGGGGAGCTTTCTTT.

The chain couples TRBV9 to TRBJ2-2, with TRBD1 matching 10 bases. CDR3 size: 16 residues. Germline V gene lookup returns CDR1 SGDLS and CDR2 YYNGEE. After removal of 0 bases from V and 5 bases from J, the junction contained 4 bases not matched to a gene. CDR3 coding DNA: TGTGCCAGCAGCGTAGAGGGGACAGGGGTTACCGGGGAGCTGTTTTTT. This encodes CASSVEGTGVTGELFF. Looking up the rest from reference TRBV9 and TRBJ2-2 gives the full variable domain: DSGVTQTPKHLITATGQRVTLRCSPRSGDLSVYWYQQSLDQGLQFLIQYYNGEERAKGNILERFSAQQFPDLHSELNLSSLELGDSALYFCASSVEGTGVTGELFFGEGSRLTVL.

The rearrangement uses TRBV21-1 and TRBJ1-1; the D segment call TRBD1 is taken from the table without a DNA check. TRBV21-1 is labeled a pseudogene. The CDR3 spans 13 residues. CDR3 DNA: TGTGCCAGCAGTCCCGGGACAGGCCCTGAAGCTTTCTTT. Its translation: CASSPGTGPEAFF.

V is TRBV3-1 (or the pseudogene TRBV3-2) and J is TRBJ1-2; a possible D gene is TRBD1 (5 bases). The CDR3 loop spans 15 amino acids. V was cut by 5 bases and J by 4 bases, with 17 bases left in between. Germline values: CDR1 LGHDT, CDR2 YNNKEL (reference sequence). CDR3 DNA: TGTGCCAGCAGCACCGGAGACAGATTCCCCTATGGCTACACCTTC. This translates into CASSTGDRFPYGYTF.

CDR3 loop: CASSLLAGGPYEQYF. DNA for the CDR3: TGTGCCAGCAGTCTGCTAGCGGGGGGGCCCTACGAGCAGTACTTC. The chain carries TRBV6-2 or TRBV6-3 and TRBJ2-7, with 12 nucleotides matching TRBD2. The CDR3 totals 15 residues. The V segment lost 5 bases and the J segment 2 bases; nucleotides outside the gene matches: 4. CDR1 and CDR2 (germline): MNHEY, SVGEGT.

The V call is TRBV28, the J call TRBJ1-2; tentative D call: TRBD1 (6 bases). The CDR3 is 13 residues long. V lost 6 bases and J lost 6, with 14 bases in between. Germline V lookup: CDR1 MDHEN, CDR2 SYDVKM. CDR3 bases: TGTGCCAGCAGCTTAACAGGGTCGGATGGCTACACCTTC. Its protein is CASSLTGSDGYTF.

The chain has TRBV9 and TRBJ1-2; the match to TRBD1 covers 11 bases. The J segment lost 5 bases and the V segment lost 5 bases, leaving 5 bases of the junction unmatched. The germline gives CDR1 SGDLS, CDR2 YYNGEE. The CDR3 sequence is 14 residues long. The CDR3 coding sequence is TGTGCCAGCAGTGGGACAGGGGGACCATATGGCTACACCTTC. It specifies CASSGTGGPYGYTF.

The rearrangement uses TRBV28 and TRBJ2-2; 7 bases line up with TRBD1. The length of the CDR3 is 14 residues. The germline V gene has CDR1 MDHEN and CDR2 SYDVKM. V gave up 2 bases and J gave up 6 bases; unmatched junction bases: 3. The CDR3 DNA reads as TGTGCCAGCAGTTTAATCGGACAGGCCGGGGAGCTGTTTTTT. Protein: CASSLIGQAGELFF.

The gene calls are TRBV7-2 and TRBJ2-7; D is uncertain. The CDR3 extends over 16 amino acids. Germline assignment: CDR1 SGHTA and CDR2 FQGNSA. V gave up 5 bases and J gave up 0 bases, with 17 bases separating them. Here the CDR3 DNA reads TGTGCCAGCAGCCCTGTCGGCGGCAGTCGCTCCTACGAGCAGTACTTC. Protein sequence: CASSPVGGSRSYEQYF.

This chain connects TRBV27 to TRBJ2-7; 8 bases match TRBD1. CDR3 length: 16 amino acids. Per the germline V gene, CDR1 is MNHEY and CDR2 is SMNVEV (reference sequence). Trimming took 4 bases from V and 2 from J; bases not matched to a gene: 10. CDR3 sequence reads: CASSSLWGQATYEQYF. CDR3 nucleotide sequence: TGTGCCAGCAGTTCTCTATGGGGACAGGCAACCTACGAGCAGTACTTC.

The rearrangement joins TRBV15 to TRBJ2-7; D is possibly TRBD1 (5 bases). This CDR3 has 13 amino acids. V shed 1 base and J shed 5 bases, with 9 bases lying between them. Germline-derived CDR1 and CDR2 are LNHNV and YYDKDF (reference sequence). The CDR3 is CATSRVDSHEQYF. DNA for the CDR3: TGTGCCACCAGCAGAGTAGACAGCCACGAGCAGTACTTC. Complete variable domain (other parts from reference TRBV15 and TRBJ2-7): DAMVIQNPRYQVTQFGKPVTLSCSQTLNHNVMYWYQQKSSQAPKLLFHYYDKDFNNEADTPDNFQSRRPNTSFCFLDIRSPGLGDTAMYLCATSRVDSHEQYFGPGTRLTVT.

This chain joins TRBV18 and TRBJ2-2; TRBD2 agrees at 8 bases. CDR1 is KGHSH, CDR2 LQKENI, per germline. The CDR3 consists of 17 residues. Unmatched junction bases numbered 9, after V lost 1 base and J lost 5 bases. The CDR3 reads CASSPQKAGDRTGELFF. CDR3 nucleotide sequence: TGTGCCAGCTCACCACAAAAAGCGGGGGATCGGACCGGGGAGCTGTTTTTT.

Only one count was recorded for this clone. CDR3 amino acids: CASSPWGTSGRETQYF. Written as DNA, the CDR3 is TGTGCCAGCAGCCCCTGGGGGACTAGCGGGAGGGAGACCCAGTACTTC. The J gene is TRBJ2-5, the V gene TRBV5-5; 15 bases fit TRBD2. The CDR3 length is 16 residues. With 4 bases clipped from V and 5 bases from J, the junction kept 6 bases outside the gene matches. Germline-derived CDR1 and CDR2 are SGHKS and YYEKEE (reference sequence).

The V call is TRBV4-1, the J call TRBJ2-3; TRBD1 agrees at 7 bases. The CDR3 consists of 15 residues. Germline loops: CDR1 MGHRA, CDR2 YSYEKL. V lost 4 bases and J lost 5; bases outside the gene matches: 9. The DNA of the CDR3 is TGCGCCAGCAGCCCTAGACAGGGTGTTGTAGATACGCAGTATTTT. This translates into CASSPRQGVVDTQYF.

This chain links TRBV6-1 with TRBJ2-7, with 9 bases that match TRBD1. The CDR3 has 14 residues. Germline-derived CDR1 and CDR2 are MNHNS and SASEGT. V shed 6 bases and J 5 bases; nucleotides not matched to a gene: 8. The CDR3 sequence is CASRAGQGIDEQYF. The CDR3 DNA follows: TGTGCCAGCAGGGCGGGACAGGGTATCGACGAGCAGTACTTC.

V usage is TRBV28 and J usage is TRBJ1-3; unclear D gene. V was cut by 11 bases and J by 4 bases, with 15 bases left in between. The CDR3 loop spans 13 amino acids. Looked up from germline, CDR1 is MDHEN and CDR2 is SYDVKM. As DNA, the CDR3 is TGTGCCGGACGAGGGCAGTCAGGAAACACCATATATTTT. Translation: CAGRGQSGNTIYF.

V is TRBV30 and J is TRBJ1-1, with unresolved D. CDR3 size: 12 residues. V lost 7 bases to trimming and J lost 5 bases, with 14 bases between them. CDR1 is GTSNPN, CDR2 SVGIG, per germline (reference sequence). The chain's CDR3 is CALGPLTTEAFF. The DNA for the CDR3 is TGTGCCTTGGGCCCGCTAACTACTGAAGCTTTCTTT.

The chain couples TRBV28 to TRBJ2-3; D may be TRBD2 (6 bases). The CDR3 is 17 residues long. Germline CDR1 reads MDHEN; CDR2 reads SYDVKM. Trimming took 2 bases from V and 0 from J, leaving 15 bases between them. The CDR3 reads CASSLRDWRKSTDTQYF. As DNA, the CDR3 is TGTGCCAGCAGTTTAAGGGACTGGCGTAAAAGCACAGATACGCAGTATTTT. The full variable domain, in which reference TRBV28 and TRBJ2-3 provide the parts outside the CDR3, is DVKVTQSSRYLVKRTGEKVFLECVQDMDHENMFWYRQDPGLGLRLIYFSYDVKMKEKGDIPEGYSVSREKKERFSLILESASTNQTSMYLCASSLRDWRKSTDTQYFGPGTRLTVL.

The chain recombines TRBV28 with TRBJ2-7; D uncertain. Germline lookup yields CDR1 MDHEN and CDR2 SYDVKM. CDR3 length equals 11 residues. V was pared by 4 bases and J by 4 bases, with 5 bases between. As DNA, the CDR3 is TGTGCCAGCAGTTGGGCTTACGAGCAGTACTTC. Its protein is CASSWAYEQYF.

The gene calls are TRBV6-4 and TRBJ2-1; 13 bases fit TRBD2. CDR3 length equals 16 residues. Trimming took 6 bases from V and 10 from J; bases not matched to a gene: 12. Germline V gene lookup returns CDR1 MRHNA and CDR2 SNTAGT. The CDR3, as DNA: TGTGCCAGCAGGGTCCAAGGACTAGCGGGAGTAGGGGAGCAGTTCTTC. It codes for CASRVQGLAGVGEQFF.

The chain couples TRBV19 to TRBJ2-7; 7 bases are shared with TRBD2. The CDR3 sequence is 14 residues long. J lost 1 base, V lost 5 bases, and 5 bases had no gene match. Germline CDR1 reads LNHDA; CDR2 reads SQIVND (reference sequence). The chain's CDR3 is CASSSLAASYEQYF. In DNA, the CDR3 is TGTGCCAGTAGTTCCCTAGCGGCTTCCTACGAGCAGTACTTC. The full variable domain, in which reference TRBV19 and TRBJ2-7 provide the parts outside the CDR3, is DGGITQSPKYLFRKEGQNVTLSCEQNLNHDAMYWYRQDPGQGLRLIYYSQIVNDFQKGDIAEGYSVSREKKESFPLTVTSAQKNPTAFYLCASSSLAASYEQYFGPGTRLTVT.

V gene TRBV2 combines with J gene TRBJ2-1, with 11 bases aligning to TRBD2. The germline CDR1 and CDR2 sequences are SNHLY and FYNNEI. This CDR3 is built from 15 residues. V was pared by 4 bases and J by 12 bases, with 11 bases of the junction left unmatched. The CDR3 DNA sequence: TGTGCCAGCAGTGTGGTAGCGGGGGGGCTAGTTGGGCAGTTCTTC. It specifies CASSVVAGGLVGQFF. The full variable domain, rest sourced from reference TRBV2 and TRBJ2-1, is EPEVTQTPSHQVTQMGQEVILRCVPISNHLYFYWYRQILGQKVEFLVSFYNNEISEKSEIFDDQFSVERPDGSNFTLKIRSTKLEDSAMYFCASSVVAGGLVGQFFGPGTRLTVL.